This TCR beta chain was captured in a study of blood T cell repertoires in COVID-19. It was during active infection that Seattle patients were enrolled and then longitudinally followed. Here immunoSEQ multiplex PCR was the method, and the copy in TCRdb shows in-frame clones only, minus some. The table lists about 37,000 clones, roughly 80% of them singletons. This receptor was taken from a man aged 65 to 79 with COVID-19, enrolled during active disease. Sequencing was carried out using peripheral blood.

CDR3 sequence (DNA): TGTGCCAGCACGGCTGGGCCCTACGAGCAGTACTTC. This translates into CASTAGPYEQYF. The chain links TRBV28 to TRBJ2-7; the D is unclear. This CDR3 comprises 12 residues. The ends were cut back, 7 bases at V and 2 bases at J, with 9 bases in the middle. Germline V gives CDR1 MDHEN, CDR2 SYDVKM.